The 12 T cell receptor beta chains in this list originate from one sample, sequenced in a study of T cells in Graves' hyperthyroidism and ophthalmopathy (dated by TCRdb to the late 2010s). Libraries were prepared through multiplex PCR. The listed sequencing device is Illumina HiSeq 2000. The TCR beta CDR3 regions were amplified from RNA transcripts. The TCR CDR3 was subjected to a first round of RT-PCR using the HTBI primer set and the Qiagen OneStep RT-PCR kit. The public sequencing data were trimmed at Q25 with fastp and processed into clonotypes with MiXCR by TCRdb, which kept only in-frame beta chains. Rows merge per CDR3 protein into single entries with the most common DNA and genes. The sample table lists hundreds of thousands of distinct CDR3 sequences, about two fifths of them with a count of one. Of the sample, about 9% falls within the top ten clones. The sequenced sample was blood. The receptor set was obtained from a man aged 18 to 35 with Graves' hyperthyroidism.

In its sample, this clonotype was seen many times. The V gene is TRBV13, the J gene TRBJ1-1; tentatively, D is TRBD1 (5 bases). From germline, CDR1 is PRHDT and CDR2 FYEKMQ (reference sequence). The CDR3 sequence is 13 residues long. V was pared by 7 bases and J by 1 base, with 10 bases between. Here the CDR3 reads CASTGGGNTEAFF. As DNA, the CDR3 is TGTGCCAGCACCGGGGGAGGGAACACTGAAGCTTTCTTT.

This chain links TRBV7-9 with TRBJ1-3; tentative D call: TRBD1 (6 bases). CDR1 SEHNR and CDR2 FQNEAQ come from the germline V gene (reference sequence). The V gene lost 5 bases and the J gene lost 2 bases, with 19 bases spanning the gap. The CDR3 covers 17 residues. In DNA, the CDR3 is TGTGCCAGCAGCCCCAACTCGGGGGGCGCCCCTGGAAACACCATATATTTT. Amino acid sequence: CASSPNSGGAPGNTIYF.

The chain recombines TRBV20-1 with TRBJ1-1; D is unresolved. CDR1 and CDR2 (germline): DFQATT, SNEGSKA (reference sequence). Trimming removed 6 bases from V and 0 bases from J, with 17 bases in between. The CDR3 covers 15 residues. The CDR3 nucleotides are TGCAGTGCCCAAACTTCGAGGGCTCTGAACACTGAAGCTTTCTTT. Its protein product is CSAQTSRALNTEAFF.

There are many counts of this clonotype. The chain links TRBV24-1 to TRBJ1-1, with D unresolved. Germline CDR1 KGHDR, CDR2 SFDVKD. Between the trimmed V and J ends, which lost 4 bases and 8 bases, there was a span of 10 bases. The CDR3 has 12 amino acids. As DNA, the CDR3 is TGTGCCACCAGTGACGAAACAGCAGAAGCTTTCTTT. Translating it yields CATSDETAEAFF.

CDR3 DNA: TGTGCCAGCAGCTTTGGGGGGGGAAAGACCCAGTACTTC. Translating it yields CASSFGGGKTQYF. The chain combines TRBV7-2 with TRBJ2-5; 7 bases map to TRBD2. V lost 3 bases to trimming and J lost 6 bases; unmatched junction nucleotides: 4. CDR3 length: 13 residues. Per the germline V gene, CDR1 is SGHTA and CDR2 is FQGNSA.

This clonotype came up many times. The chain combines TRBV29-1 with TRBJ1-1; 7 bases match TRBD1. J gave up 0 bases and V 5 bases, and 6 bases lay outside the gene matches. The CDR3 covers 14 residues. Germline CDR1 and CDR2: SQVTM and ANQGSEA. This CDR3 reads CSVMTGPMNTEAFF. DNA for the CDR3: TGCAGCGTTATGACAGGGCCGATGAACACTGAAGCTTTCTTT.

This chain links TRBV7-2 with TRBJ2-5; 10 nucleotides align to TRBD1. With 10 bases clipped from V and 5 bases from J, the junction kept 16 bases outside the gene matches. The CDR3 loop spans 16 amino acids. CDR1 is SGHTA and CDR2 is FQGNSA in the germline V gene. CDR3 sequence reads: CATATRQGAILETQYF. The CDR3 DNA reads as TGTGCCACAGCTACACGACAGGGGGCGATTTTGGAGACCCAGTACTTC.

This clonotype was recorded many times. This sequence joins TRBV20-1 and TRBJ2-7; maybe TRBD2 (6 bases). Germline loops: CDR1 DFQATT, CDR2 SNEGSKA (reference sequence). The CDR3 is made up of 14 amino acids. V lost 4 bases, J lost 0 bases, and 13 bases lay in between. CDR3 DNA: TGCAGTGCTACGCTAGCGACTAGCTCCTACGAGCAGTACTTC. It yields the protein CSATLATSSYEQYF.

V and J are TRBV12-3 or TRBV12-4 and TRBJ2-3; D is undetermined. CDR3 length: 14 residues. Trimming cost V 0 bases and J 3 bases, with 7 bases left between them. CDR3 nucleotide sequence: TGTGCCAGCAGTTTAGCGGTAAAGACAGATACGCAGTATTTT. It encodes CASSLAVKTDTQYF.

J is TRBJ2-3 and V is TRBV7-9; 8 bases align to TRBD1. Germline V gives CDR1 SEHNR, CDR2 FQNEAQ (reference sequence). Unmatched junction bases numbered 3, after V lost 5 bases and J lost 2 bases. This CDR3 has 14 amino acids. The CDR3 nucleotides are TGTGCCAGCAGCCAGGACAGGGTCACAGATACGCAGTATTTT. Its translation: CASSQDRVTDTQYF.

This clonotype was observed a handful of times. The gene calls are TRBV6-6 and TRBJ1-5, with unresolved D. V gave up 0 bases and J gave up 0 bases, with 12 bases separating them. The germline V gene has CDR1 MNHNY and CDR2 SVGAGI (reference sequence). CDR3 length: 17 residues. The CDR3 DNA is TGTGCCAGCAGTTACTCGAGTGGCCCTTATAGCAATCAGCCCCAGCATTTT. It yields the protein CASSYSSGPYSNQPQHF.

This clonotype was detected many times. The gene calls are TRBV10-3 and TRBJ2-2; 7 bases are shared with TRBD1. CDR1 ENHRY and CDR2 SYGVKD come from the germline V gene. V was pared by 2 bases and J by 6 bases, with 3 bases of the junction left unmatched. The CDR3 extends over 14 amino acids. The CDR3 DNA sequence: TGTGCCATCAGTGAGGACAGGGACGCCGGGGAGCTGTTTTTT. Protein product: CAISEDRDAGELFF.